This TCR beta chain originates from a study of blood T cell repertoires in COVID-19. Profiling relied on immunoSEQ multiplex PCR, and the TCRdb table lists in-frame clones only, not all of them. The sample carries roughly 340,000 clones, around nine tenths recorded once. The V gene end was trimmed by 7 bases and the J gene end by 8 bases; junction bases not matched to a gene: 10. Looked up from germline, CDR1 is MNHEY and CDR2 is SMNVEV (reference sequence). This CDR3 has 14 amino acids. The chain links TRBV27 to TRBJ1-4; 7 bases line up with TRBD1. The clonotype comes from a woman between 65 and 79 years old with COVID-19, enrolled during active disease. The specimen sequenced was peripheral blood. CDR3 sequence reads: CASMGSQGVEKLFF. The CDR3 DNA sequence: TGTGCCAGCATGGGGAGTCAGGGGGTCGAAAAACTGTTTTTT.